A selection of T cell receptor beta chains follows, all from one sample in a study of T cell responses to AZD1222 COVID-19 vaccine. The data were produced by immunoSEQ multiplex PCR, yet TCRdb's version contains in-frame clones alone and is incomplete. Of 250,000 to 300,000 clones in the sample, around 93% were seen once. The sample here was peripheral blood, taken 28 days after the second AZD1222 dose. These TCRs come from an adult who received the AZD1222 COVID-19 vaccine. Each CDR3 is given with its conserved first and last residue. The order of the fields is CDR3 protein, CDR3 DNA, D gene, clone size, V gene, J gene. D genes are given only for firm matches. Clone size is shown for a subset of rows, as once, few, many or a class of expanded clone.

CDR3 protein: CAISLSGTTDTQYF
CDR3 DNA: TGTGCCATCAGCCTTAGCGGAACTACAGATACGCAGTATTTT
D gene: NA
clone size: NA
V gene: TRBV10-3
J gene: TRBJ2-3

CDR3 protein: CASRTRGTAGEQFF
CDR3 DNA: TGTGCCAGCCGGACTAGGGGGACGGCCGGTGAGCAGTTCTTC
D gene: NA
clone size: NA
V gene: TRBV6-5
J gene: TRBJ2-1

CDR3 protein: CSVATGGNEKLFF
CDR3 DNA: TGCAGCGTTGCTACAGGGGGCAATGAAAAACTGTTTTTT
D gene: TRBD1
clone size: NA
V gene: TRBV29-1
J gene: TRBJ1-4

CDR3 protein: CASRRGTSGMKEQFF
CDR3 DNA: TGTGCCAGCAGAAGGGGGACTAGCGGGATGAAGGAGCAGTTCTTC
D gene: TRBD2
clone size: NA
V gene: TRBV2
J gene: TRBJ2-1

CDR3 protein: CASSQTEKTQYF
CDR3 DNA: TGTGCCAGCAGCCAAACTGAAAAGACCCAGTACTTC
D gene: NA
clone size: NA
V gene: TRBV14
J gene: TRBJ2-5

CDR3 protein: CASSQDYRVIGSNQPQHF
CDR3 DNA: TGTGCCAGCAGCCAAGATTACAGGGTAATTGGTAGCAATCAGCCCCAGCATTTT
D gene: NA
clone size: once
V gene: TRBV3-1/TRBV3-2
J gene: TRBJ1-5

CDR3 protein: CASSPTSGQETQYF
CDR3 DNA: TGTGCCAGCAGCCCGACTAGCGGCCAAGAGACCCAGTACTTC
D gene: TRBD2
clone size: NA
V gene: TRBV3-1/TRBV3-2
J gene: TRBJ2-5

CDR3 protein: CASSSASGSGNEQFF
CDR3 DNA: TGTGCCAGCAGTTCCGCTAGCGGGAGCGGCAATGAGCAGTTCTTC
D gene: TRBD2
clone size: NA
V gene: TRBV28
J gene: TRBJ2-1

CDR3 protein: CASNLWVGTNTEAFF
CDR3 DNA: TGTGCCAGCAATCTATGGGTGGGAACGAACACTGAAGCTTTCTTT
D gene: NA
clone size: NA
V gene: TRBV5-5
J gene: TRBJ1-1

CDR3 protein: CASSPGGTGELFF
CDR3 DNA: TGTGCCAGCAGCCCCGGGGGAACCGGGGAGCTGTTTTTT
D gene: NA
clone size: NA
V gene: TRBV12-3/TRBV12-4
J gene: TRBJ2-2

CDR3 protein: CASSLDGYSYF
CDR3 DNA: TGTGCCAGCTCCCTCGACGGATACTCTTACTTC
D gene: NA
clone size: NA
V gene: TRBV28
J gene: TRBJ2-7

CDR3 protein: CSALEKLFF
CDR3 DNA: TGCAGTGCCCTAGAAAAACTGTTTTTT
D gene: NA
clone size: NA
V gene: TRBV20-1
J gene: TRBJ1-4

CDR3 protein: CASSPPASGANVLTF
CDR3 DNA: TGTGCCAGCAGCCCCCCGGCCTCTGGGGCCAACGTCCTGACTTTC
D gene: NA
clone size: NA
V gene: TRBV5-4
J gene: TRBJ2-6

CDR3 protein: CATADRDNSPLHF
CDR3 DNA: TGTGCCACCGCGGACAGGGATAATTCACCCCTCCACTTT
D gene: TRBD1
clone size: NA
V gene: TRBV10-3
J gene: TRBJ1-6

CDR3 protein: CASSYSGTGGYEQYF
CDR3 DNA: TGTGCCAGCAGTTATTCCGGGACAGGGGGATACGAGCAGTACTTC
D gene: TRBD1
clone size: NA
V gene: TRBV6-5
J gene: TRBJ2-7

CDR3 protein: CASGLIPRHSYEQYF
CDR3 DNA: TGTGCTAGTGGTTTGATCCCTCGTCACTCCTACGAGCAGTACTTC
D gene: NA
clone size: NA
V gene: TRBV12-5
J gene: TRBJ2-7

CDR3 protein: CASSSFLPQRQGSYNEQFF
CDR3 DNA: TGTGCCAGCAGCTCATTCCTCCCCCAAAGACAGGGTAGCTACAATGAGCAGTTCTTC
D gene: TRBD1
clone size: NA
V gene: TRBV7-9
J gene: TRBJ2-1

CDR3 protein: CASSLTDTYGYTF
CDR3 DNA: TGTGCCAGCAGTTTGACAGACACCTATGGCTACACCTTC
D gene: NA
clone size: NA
V gene: TRBV6-5
J gene: TRBJ1-2

CDR3 protein: CASSATGGGNQPQHF
CDR3 DNA: TGTGCCAGCAGCGCCACGGGGGGGGGTAATCAGCCCCAGCATTTT
D gene: NA
clone size: NA
V gene: TRBV6-5
J gene: TRBJ1-5

CDR3 protein: CASSLTSGGIQYF
CDR3 DNA: TGTGCCAGCAGCCTTACTAGCGGGGGGATTCAGTACTTC
D gene: TRBD2
clone size: NA
V gene: TRBV27
J gene: TRBJ2-4